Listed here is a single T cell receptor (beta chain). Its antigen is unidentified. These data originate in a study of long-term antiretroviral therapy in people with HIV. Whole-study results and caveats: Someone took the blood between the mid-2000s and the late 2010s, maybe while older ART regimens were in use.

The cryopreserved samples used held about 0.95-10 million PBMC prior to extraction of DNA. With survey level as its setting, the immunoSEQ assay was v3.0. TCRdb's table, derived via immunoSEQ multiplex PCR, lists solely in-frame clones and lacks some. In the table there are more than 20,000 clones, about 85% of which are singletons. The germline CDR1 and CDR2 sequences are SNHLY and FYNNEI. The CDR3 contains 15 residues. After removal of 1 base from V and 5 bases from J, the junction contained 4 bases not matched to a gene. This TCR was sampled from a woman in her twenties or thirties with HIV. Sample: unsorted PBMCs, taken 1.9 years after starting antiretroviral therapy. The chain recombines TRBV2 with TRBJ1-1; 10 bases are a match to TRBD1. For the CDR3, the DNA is TGTGCCAGCAGTGAAGGGGGACAGGGGAAGACTGAAGCTTTCTTT. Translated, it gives CASSEGGQGKTEAFF.